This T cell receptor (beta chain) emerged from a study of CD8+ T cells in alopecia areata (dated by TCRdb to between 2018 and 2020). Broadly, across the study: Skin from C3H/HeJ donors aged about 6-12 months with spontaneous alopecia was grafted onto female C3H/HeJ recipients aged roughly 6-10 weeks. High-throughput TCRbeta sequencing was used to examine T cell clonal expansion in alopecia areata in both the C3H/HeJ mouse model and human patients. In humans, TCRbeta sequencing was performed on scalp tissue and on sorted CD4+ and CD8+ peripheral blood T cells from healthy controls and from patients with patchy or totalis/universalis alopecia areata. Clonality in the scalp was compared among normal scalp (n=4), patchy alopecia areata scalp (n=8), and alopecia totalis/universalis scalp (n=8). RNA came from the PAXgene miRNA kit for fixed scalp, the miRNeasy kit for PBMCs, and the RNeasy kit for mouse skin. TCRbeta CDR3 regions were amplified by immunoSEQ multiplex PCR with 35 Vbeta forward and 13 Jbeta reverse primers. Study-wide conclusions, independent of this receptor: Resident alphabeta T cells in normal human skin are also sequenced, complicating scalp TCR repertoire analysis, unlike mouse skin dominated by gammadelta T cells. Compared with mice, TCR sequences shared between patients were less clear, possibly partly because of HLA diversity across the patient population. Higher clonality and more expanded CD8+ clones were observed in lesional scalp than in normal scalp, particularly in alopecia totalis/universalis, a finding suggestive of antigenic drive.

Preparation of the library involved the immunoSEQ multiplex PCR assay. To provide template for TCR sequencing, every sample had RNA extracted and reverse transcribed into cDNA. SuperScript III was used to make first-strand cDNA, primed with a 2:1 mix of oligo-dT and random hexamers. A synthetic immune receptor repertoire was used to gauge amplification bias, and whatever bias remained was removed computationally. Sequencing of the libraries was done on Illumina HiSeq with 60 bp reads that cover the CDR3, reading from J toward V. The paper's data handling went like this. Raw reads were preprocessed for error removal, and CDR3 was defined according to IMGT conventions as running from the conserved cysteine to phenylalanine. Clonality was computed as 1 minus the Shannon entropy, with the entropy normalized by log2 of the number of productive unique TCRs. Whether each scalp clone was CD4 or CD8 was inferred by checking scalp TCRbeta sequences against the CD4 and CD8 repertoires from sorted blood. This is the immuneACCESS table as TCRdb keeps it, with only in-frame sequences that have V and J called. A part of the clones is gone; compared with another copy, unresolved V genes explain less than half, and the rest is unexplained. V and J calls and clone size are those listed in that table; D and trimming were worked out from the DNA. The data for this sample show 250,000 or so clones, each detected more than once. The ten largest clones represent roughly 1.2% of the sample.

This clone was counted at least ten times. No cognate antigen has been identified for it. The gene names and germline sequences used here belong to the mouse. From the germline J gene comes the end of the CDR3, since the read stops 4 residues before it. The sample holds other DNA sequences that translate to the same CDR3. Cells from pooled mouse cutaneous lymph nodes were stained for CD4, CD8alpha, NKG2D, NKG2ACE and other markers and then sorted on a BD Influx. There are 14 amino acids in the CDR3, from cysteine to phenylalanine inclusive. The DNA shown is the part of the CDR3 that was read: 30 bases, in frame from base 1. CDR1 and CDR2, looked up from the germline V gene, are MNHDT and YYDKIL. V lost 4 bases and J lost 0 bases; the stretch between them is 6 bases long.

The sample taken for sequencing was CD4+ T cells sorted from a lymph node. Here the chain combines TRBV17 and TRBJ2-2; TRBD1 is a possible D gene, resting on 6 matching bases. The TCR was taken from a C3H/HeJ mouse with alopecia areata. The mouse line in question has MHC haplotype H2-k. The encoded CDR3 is CASSTGANTGQLYF. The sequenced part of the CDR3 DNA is TGTGCTAGCAGTACAGGGGCAAACACCGGG.